This T cell receptor (beta chain) originates from a study of beta chain features in type 1 diabetes. The whole isolated RNA underwent reverse transcription, so sequencing captured expressed TCRB transcripts. Only in-frame clones appear in the TCRdb table, and some are missing; sequencing was by immunoSEQ multiplex PCR. The sample gives about 410,000 clones, approximately 15% of which show up once; roughly 0.033% is in the top ten. This clone was counted between two and nine times. The CDR3 length is 14 residues. Trimming removed 5 bases from V and 8 bases from J, with 18 bases in between. CDR1 and CDR2 from the germline V gene are MNHEY and SMNVEV (reference sequence).

J is TRBJ1-2 and V is TRBV27, with D possibly TRBD1 on 6 matching bases. The clonotype originates from a man younger than 45 in good health. Material: naive CD4+ T cells from blood. CDR3 protein: CASSPLGQYTGYTF. In DNA form, the CDR3 reads TGTGCCAGCAGTCCGCTAGGACAGTACACGGGCTACACCTTC.